This T cell receptor (beta chain) derives from a study of vaccination and CD4 T cells after COVID-19 (dated by TCRdb to between 2020 and 2023). As for the study more broadly: In the convalescent cohort there were six males and four females, among whom were two Hispanic individuals, seven Caucasians, two Asians and one multiracial person. Participants received two doses of either the Pfizer-BioNTech BNT162b2 vaccine (n=8) or the Moderna mRNA-1273 vaccine (n=2). Post-COVID blood samples from convalescent patients were collected a median of about 100 days after diagnosis, with a range of roughly 30 to 170 days. Post-vaccine blood samples were taken a median of approximately 70 days after the second vaccine dose, with a range of roughly 14 to 241 days. Culture stimuli were overlapping spike peptide pools from SARS-CoV-2 and from the common cold coronaviruses HCoV-NL63, HCoV-OC43 and HCoV-229E. Control cultures received a CEFX viral epitope pool as the positive control, an HIV-1 Nef peptide pool as the negative control, or no peptide. In around ten COVID-19 convalescent patients and a handful of infection-naive healthy vaccine recipients, the spike-specific CD4+ TCR repertoire before mRNA vaccination was compared with the repertoire after mRNA vaccination. At the TCR clonotype level, an earlier paper using these donors assessed memory CD4+ T cell crossreactivity between SARS-CoV-2 and common cold coronavirus spike proteins.

What the work shows at the level of the full study, not this receptor alone: The study included relatively few convalescent patients and did not analyze early timepoints after natural infection. In convalescent patients, a median around 90% of post-vaccine SARS-CoV-2-reactive clones were detected only after vaccination, suggesting vaccine-specific priming. In convalescent patients, nearly all vaccine-specific clones (304 of 307) were found to be mono-reactive for SARS-CoV-2 spike rather than cross-reactive with common cold coronaviruses. The median count of SARS-CoV-2-reactive clonotypes went up from 21 after infection to a few dozen after vaccination, although the change was not significant.

Interpreted using the paper, the treatment or condition label stands for: approximately 9-day PBMC culture with coronavirus spike peptide pools or control peptides (ViraFEST assay). CD4+ T cells from unexposed donors were collected before the COVID-19 pandemic (2011-2018). The ViraFEST assay was used in the study, in which antigen-specific T cells were expanded with peptide pools and expanded clonotypes were subsequently identified by TCR sequencing. Each well held 2.2 million or so PBMCs cultured with 10 ug/ml peptide pools in IMDM containing approximately 4.8% human AB serum and around 9 IU/ml IL-2. On days 3 and 7, half of the culture medium was replaced with fresh IL-2-containing medium. Once the cells had been in culture for ten to eleven days, the EasySep CD4+ T cell isolation kit was used to isolate CD4+ T cells by negative selection. As cell number allowed, CD4+ T cells from unexposed donors were tested for reactivity to SARS-CoV-2 S and N and to four common cold coronavirus spike pools. Ficoll-Paque Plus gradient centrifugation was used to isolate PBMCs from whole blood, and the isolated PBMCs were then either used fresh or cryopreserved at -140C. Triplicate wells were generally used for each culture condition. The leukapheresis product used for the unexposed donors was purchased from a commercial source.

Library construction relied on PCR. At the Johns Hopkins FTIC core, DNA from the cultured CD4+ T cells underwent TCR sequencing with the Oncomine TCR Beta short-read assay. The QIAamp micro DNA kit was used to extract genomic DNA from the cultured CD4+ T cells. The Oncomine TCR Beta libraries from cultured CD4+ T cells were pooled using unique dual indexes and then sequenced on an Illumina iSeq 100. Concerning the study's data processing: Non-productive sequences were removed, and CDR3s not starting with C, not ending with F or W, or shorter than 7 amino acids were discarded. Antigen-specific clonotypes were identified with the MANAFEST web application by comparing peptide-stimulated wells with reference and other culture wells. Positive clones required FDR below 0.05, an odds ratio above 5, and productive frequency above 0.1% in at least two of three replicate wells. Clonotypes that were significantly expanded in both SARS-CoV-2 spike wells and at least one common cold coronavirus spike condition were defined as cross-reactive. CDR3 homology was assessed with Levenshtein distances (stringdist) and unrooted phylogenetic trees (ape) in R version 3.6.1. TCRdb reprocessing: public reads trimmed at Q25 with fastp, clones called with MiXCR, in-frame beta chains kept. Records with the same CDR3 protein are collapsed into one entry carrying the most frequent genes and DNA. V and J calls and clone size were set by TCRdb, not the authors. The sample profile shows over 8,500 distinct CDR3 sequences; about 28% of them were found once. The ten largest clones represent about 23% of the sample.

V and J lose 2 bases and 10 bases, and a span of 11 bases separates them. The CDR3, cysteine through phenylalanine, is 14 amino acids long. Only the CDR3 DNA stays, 42 bases, in frame from base 1. Based on the germline V gene, the CDR1 and CDR2 sequences are KGHDR and SFDVKD. This clonotype is medium-sized (0.01 to 0.1%) in terms of sample share. There is no known antigen for this receptor. Per-base quality was not reported, and no clone a single base away is much larger than it. This clonotype originated in a human donor in good health. The V gene is TRBV24-1 and the J gene is TRBJ1-6; the D gene cannot be resolved reliably. The sequenced sample was CD4+ T cells from blood, cultured in vitro. The CDR3 region: CATSDSRRGSPLHF. DNA sequence: TGTGCCACCAGTGATTCAAGGCGAGGATCACCCCTCCACTTT.